The T cell receptor (beta chain) described here comes from a study of spatial heterogeneity in lung cancer (dated by TCRdb to between 2018 and 2021). In terms of the full investigation: Beta-chain transcripts were consistently detected in greater numbers than alpha-chain transcripts, which likely reflects a higher abundance of beta-chain transcripts. In non-small cell lung cancer, the study quantitatively compared TCR alpha and beta repertoires across several tumor regions, matched nontumor lung, and blood. Nonsynonymous mutation counts, determined by whole-exome sequencing of tumor tissue, were related to features of the TCR repertoire. At surgery, both alpha and beta chains were TCR-sequenced in 200 to 250 tumor regions, roughly 64 matched nontumor lung samples and a few dozen PBMC samples. In the raw uncorrected reads, each unique combination of TCR and UMI appeared more than ten times on average. What the study reported, not specific to this receptor: Ubiquitous expanded tumor TCRs were found in blood more often at tumor resection than at routine follow-up. Confirming at a functional level the hypothesis that regional TCRs recognize regional mutations was considered to require additional single-cell paired TCR alpha and beta sequencing.

The sample's time point label, decoded: sample taken at primary tumor resection. Donors were 70 or so patients with early-stage, untreated non-small cell lung cancer from the lung TRACERx cohort. Without any cell sorting, TCR sequencing was performed on whole RNA extracted either from tumor and nontumor lung tissue or from cryopreserved PBMC samples. A patient was chosen for TCR sequencing only when enough RNA was available from at least two tumor regions. This clonotype was observed many times. Its antigen is still unknown. No clone much larger than this one lies a single base away; base qualities are absent. The germline ends are 22 bases apart after V is trimmed by 4 bases and J by 4 bases. Including the terminal cysteine and phenylalanine, the CDR3 comprises 17 residues. The read is trimmed to its CDR3 DNA, 51 bases read in frame from base 1. Preparation of the library involved 5' RACE. The sample was run on a NextSeq 500. To allow correction of PCR and sequencing errors, the TCR library protocol tagged every TCR cDNA molecule with a unique molecular identifier. On the authors' methods: Decombinator tools were used for TCR identification, UMI-based error correction and CDR3 extraction. Expanded TCRs were defined as those above a frequency of 2 per 1,000, corresponding to the top 1% of the tumor frequency distribution. Renyi diversity was computed with the R vegan package after each repertoire had been subsampled 100 times to 5,000 TCRs. CDR3 similarity networks were built from amino acid triplet string-kernel similarity, connecting CDR3s with pairwise similarity above 0.82. The public reads were reprocessed in TCRdb via fastp at Q25 and MiXCR, keeping in-frame beta chains. Identical CDR3 protein sequences are pooled into one entry, listed with their most common genes and DNA. The V and J calls follow TCRdb's processing rather than the paper's. For this sample the table gives tens of thousands of distinct CDR3 sequences, of which roughly 7.2% were detected only once. The ten biggest clones cover approximately 29% of the sample.

The TCR was taken from a female donor with early-stage non-small cell lung cancer. The V gene is TRBV12-3 or TRBV12-4 and the J gene is TRBJ1-2; a tentative D call is TRBD1 (6 bases match). The sequences come from PBMCs, collected at surgery. The CDR3 protein sequence reads: CASSSLTGRIVPYGYTF. The DNA reads TGTGCCAGCAGTTCCCTGACAGGTCGAATAGTTCCCTATGGCTACACCTTC.